A selection of T cell receptor beta chains follows, all from one sample in a study of blood T cell repertoires in COVID-19. Using immunoSEQ multiplex PCR, the repertoire was profiled, and TCRdb retains in-frame clones only, with some absent. This sample has 80,000 or so clones; 60% to 80% occur once, and the top ten carry about 10%. Sequenced material: peripheral blood. These TCRs come from a human donor in a cohort sampled during active COVID-19. The CDR3 runs from the conserved cysteine through the conserved F or W. The order of the fields is clone size, J gene, D gene, V gene, CDR3 protein, CDR3 DNA. The D gene is left open where the match is weak. Size values are once, few and many counts, or a class for expanded clones, and some rows have none.

-,TRBJ2-7,-,TRBV19,CASSIWGRAYEQYF,TGTGCCAGTAGTATCTGGGGCAGGGCCTACGAGCAGTACTTC
few,TRBJ2-7,TRBD1,TRBV7-9,CASSLSDRGPHEQYF,TGTGCCAGCAGCTTATCCGACAGGGGGCCCCACGAGCAGTACTTC
once,TRBJ1-1,-,TRBV7-9,CASSRVNTEAFF,TGTGCCAGCAGCCGGGTGAACACTGAAGCTTTCTTT
-,TRBJ1-2,-,TRBV2,CASSDRGDYGYTF,TGTGCCAGCAGTGACCGGGGGGATTATGGCTACACCTTC
once,TRBJ1-1,-,TRBV5-6,CASSLYAHRDRNRWTEAFF,TGTGCCAGCAGCTTATACGCCCATCGAGACAGAAATCGGTGGACTGAAGCTTTCTTT
-,TRBJ1-4,-,TRBV27,CASSLWAGNEKLFF,TGTGCCAGCAGTTTATGGGCAGGGAATGAAAAACTGTTTTTT
-,TRBJ2-7,-,TRBV10-3,CAISDRIPYEQYF,TGTGCCATCAGTGACAGGATCCCCTACGAGCAGTACTTC
-,TRBJ1-1,-,TRBV6-4,CASSSSWGAEAFF,TGTGCCAGCAGTTCTTCCTGGGGCGCTGAAGCTTTCTTT
-,TRBJ1-3,-,TRBV6-5,CASSYSPGNTIYF,TGTGCCAGCAGTTACTCCCCGGGAAACACCATATATTTT
few,TRBJ1-5,-,TRBV11-1,CASSINSNQPQHF,TGTGCCAGCAGCATCAATAGCAATCAGCCCCAGCATTTT
-,TRBJ2-5,-,TRBV6-2/TRBV6-3,CASSAARTDKQETQYF,TGTGCCAGCAGTGCTGCTCGGACAGATAAACAAGAGACCCAGTACTTC
-,TRBJ1-2,TRBD1,TRBV29-1,CSVEGQGPANYGYTF,TGCAGCGTTGAGGGACAGGGGCCAGCTAACTATGGCTACACCTTC
-,TRBJ1-2,-,TRBV5-1,CASSLEAGLGYTF,TGCGCCAGCAGCTTGGAGGCAGGCCTTGGCTACACCTTC
-,TRBJ2-7,TRBD1,TRBV18,CASSPRTGDYEQYF,TGTGCCAGCTCACCCCGGACAGGGGACTACGAGCAGTACTTC
-,TRBJ1-5,-,TRBV7-2,CASSLYTGNLPNQPQHF,TGTGCCAGCAGCTTATATACAGGCAACCTCCCCAATCAGCCCCAGCATTTT
-,TRBJ1-1,-,TRBV5-6,CASSFRRTEAFF,TGTGCCAGCAGCTTCAGGCGAACTGAAGCTTTCTTT
few,TRBJ1-2,-,TRBV5-5,CASSFGTPGYTF,TGTGCCAGCAGCTTTGGTACACCGGGCTACACCTTC
-,TRBJ1-2,-,TRBV2,CASTEAGINYGYTF,TGTGCCAGCACCGAGGCAGGGATTAACTATGGCTACACCTTC
-,TRBJ2-1,TRBD1,TRBV11-3,CASSPRQGFEQFF,TGTGCCAGCAGCCCGCGACAGGGGTTTGAGCAGTTCTTC
-,TRBJ2-4,TRBD1,TRBV27,CASSTTGEFVIQYF,TGTGCCAGCAGTACGACAGGGGAATTCGTCATTCAGTACTTC
-,TRBJ2-2,-,TRBV24-1,CATSDLRQGNTGELFF,TGTGCCACCAGTGATTTGAGGCAGGGGAACACCGGGGAGCTGTTTTTT
-,TRBJ2-5,-,TRBV28,CASSLPGFQETQYF,TGTGCCAGCAGTTTGCCAGGTTTTCAAGAGACCCAGTACTTC
-,TRBJ1-1,TRBD1,TRBV4-1,CASSPIPGQGLNTEAFF,TGCGCCAGCAGCCCAATTCCGGGACAGGGGTTGAACACTGAAGCTTTCTTT
-,TRBJ2-7,TRBD1,TRBV10-1,CASSDGTGRTYEQYF,TGCGCCAGCAGTGACGGGACAGGGAGGACCTACGAGCAGTACTTC
-,TRBJ2-7,-,TRBV9,CASSSMVDGSGEQYF,TGTGCCAGCAGCTCAATGGTGGACGGGTCAGGGGAGCAGTACTTC
-,TRBJ2-1,TRBD2,TRBV6-1,CASSANWGGRGGNEQFF,TGTGCCAGCAGTGCAAACTGGGGAGGGAGGGGTGGCAATGAGCAGTTCTTC
-,TRBJ2-6,TRBD1,TRBV19,CASSPDRAPNSGANVLTF,TGTGCCAGTAGCCCCGACAGGGCACCAAACTCTGGGGCCAACGTCCTGACTTTC
-,TRBJ1-2,-,TRBV7-2,CASSLLGAAGSNYGYTF,TGTGCCAGCAGCTTATTGGGGGCTGCAGGCTCTAACTATGGCTACACCTTC
-,TRBJ2-1,TRBD2,TRBV4-1,CASSQDSPAGGPYNEQFF,TGCGCCAGCAGCCAAGATTCCCCAGCGGGGGGTCCCTACAATGAGCAGTTCTTC
-,TRBJ2-7,-,TRBV6-5,CASSYSMGSSYEQYF,TGTGCCAGCAGTTACTCGATGGGCAGCTCCTACGAGCAGTACTTC
-,TRBJ2-2,-,TRBV19,CASKRPGGGAGELFF,TGTGCCAGTAAGAGGCCCGGGGGTGGGGCCGGGGAGCTGTTTTTT
-,TRBJ2-7,TRBD1,TRBV7-8,CASSPRTGGGYEQYF,TGTGCCAGCAGCCCAAGGACAGGGGGCGGTTACGAGCAGTACTTC
-,TRBJ1-4,TRBD1,TRBV29-1,CTGGDRLEKLFF,TGCACCGGCGGGGACAGGTTGGAAAAACTGTTTTTT
-,TRBJ1-5,TRBD1,TRBV25-1,CASSEKGAQPQHF,TGTGCCAGCAGTGAAAAGGGGGCTCAGCCCCAGCATTTT
once,TRBJ2-5,TRBD2,TRBV15,CATSRDPLAGETQYF,TGTGCCACCAGCAGAGATCCCCTAGCGGGCGAGACCCAGTACTTC
-,TRBJ2-7,TRBD1,TRBV5-1,CASSLEGQVSYEQYF,TGCGCCAGCAGCTTGGAAGGACAGGTTTCCTACGAGCAGTACTTC
-,TRBJ2-1,-,TRBV5-4,CASSPDSHVSDEQFF,TGTGCCAGCAGCCCGGACTCCCACGTCAGCGATGAGCAGTTCTTC
-,TRBJ1-5,TRBD1,TRBV19,CASQKGRDRGRNQPQHF,TGTGCCAGTCAAAAGGGGAGAGACAGGGGTCGCAATCAGCCCCAGCATTTT
few,TRBJ2-5,-,TRBV5-6,CASSWGNRGGKTQYF,TGTGCCAGCAGCTGGGGGAACAGGGGCGGGAAGACCCAGTACTTC
-,TRBJ2-7,TRBD2,TRBV5-6,CASSGTSGGYEQYF,TGTGCCAGCAGCGGGACTAGCGGGGGTTACGAGCAGTACTTC
-,TRBJ1-1,TRBD1,TRBV5-6,CASSLWDRTNTEAFF,TGTGCCAGCAGCTTGTGGGACAGGACGAACACTGAAGCTTTCTTT
-,TRBJ1-5,-,TRBV5-8,CASSLIRGQDQPQHF,TGTGCCAGCAGCTTGATAAGGGGTCAGGATCAGCCCCAGCATTTT
-,TRBJ2-7,-,TRBV6-5,CASSPPHPYEQYF,TGTGCCAGCAGTCCCCCACACCCTTACGAGCAGTACTTC
once,TRBJ2-6,TRBD1,TRBV30,CAWSTTRGRIAGANVLTF,TGTGCCTGGAGTACAACCAGGGGGCGGATTGCTGGGGCCAACGTCCTGACTTTC
-,TRBJ2-3,TRBD2,TRBV3-1/TRBV3-2,CASSQRSGWGTDTQYF,TGTGCCAGCAGCCAACGTAGCGGGTGGGGGACAGATACGCAGTATTTT
-,TRBJ1-2,-,TRBV7-2,CASSRDGGYGYTF,TGTGCCAGCAGCCGCGACGGGGGCTATGGCTACACCTTC
-,TRBJ2-2,TRBD2,TRBV7-2,CASSSRGLAGGITGELFF,TGTGCCAGCAGCAGTAGGGGACTAGCGGGGGGGATCACCGGGGAGCTGTTTTTT
-,TRBJ1-5,TRBD1,TRBV5-5,CASSRGPGQETQPQHF,TGTGCCAGCAGCCGGGGACCGGGACAGGAGACTCAGCCCCAGCATTTT
-,TRBJ2-3,-,TRBV5-4,CASKYRTATDTQYF,TGTGCCAGCAAATATCGGACAGCCACAGATACGCAGTATTTT
-,TRBJ2-3,-,TRBV25-1,CASSRSYFTDTQYF,TGTGCCAGCAGTAGGAGCTATTTCACAGATACGCAGTATTTT
-,TRBJ2-5,TRBD2,TRBV30,CAWSYGLAGRETQYF,TGTGCCTGGAGCTATGGACTAGCGGGGAGGGAGACCCAGTACTTC
-,TRBJ2-7,TRBD1,TRBV7-9,CASSPRTGGFGQYF,TGTGCCAGCAGCCCTAGGACAGGGGGCTTTGGGCAGTACTTC
-,TRBJ1-2,TRBD1,TRBV11-3,CASSGTANYGYTF,TGTGCCAGCAGCGGGACAGCTAACTATGGCTACACCTTC
-,TRBJ2-1,-,TRBV7-9,CASSPRSSYNEQFF,TGTGCCAGCAGCCCCCGGAGCTCCTACAATGAGCAGTTCTTC
-,TRBJ2-5,-,TRBV2,CASSDSGQETQYF,TGTGCCAGCAGTGATAGCGGTCAAGAGACCCAGTACTTC
-,TRBJ2-2,-,TRBV10-1,CASSPNRNTGELFF,TGCGCCAGCAGTCCCAACAGGAACACCGGGGAGCTGTTTTTT
-,TRBJ1-1,-,TRBV19,CASSIQGFLTGSLQTEAFF,TGTGCCAGTAGTATTCAGGGGTTCTTAACAGGGAGTTTGCAAACTGAAGCTTTCTTT
-,TRBJ1-5,-,TRBV19,CASAGRYNQPQHF,TGTGCCAGCGCGGGACGGTACAATCAGCCCCAGCATTTT